This T cell receptor beta chain was obtained from a study of blood T cell repertoires in COVID-19. Study information: Samples taken during acute and convalescent COVID-19 were collected in the United States, Italy and Spain. In each case, the material was cDNA or gDNA derived from T cells, B-cell-depleted T cells, or PBMCs.

The authors' processing: The assay estimated nucleated cells by amplifying reference gene primers. Here immunoSEQ multiplex PCR was the method, and the copy in TCRdb shows in-frame clones only, minus some. For V, J and clone size, that table is used; D and trimming come from the DNA. The repertoire includes 100,000 to 150,000 clones, more than 75% of them detected once, and roughly 2.1% sits in the top ten. J was trimmed by 0 bases and V by 6 bases; bases with no gene match: 8. CDR1 and CDR2 (germline): PRHDT, FYEKMQ (reference sequence). This CDR3 comprises 16 residues. The J gene is TRBJ2-3, the V gene TRBV13; 8 nucleotides match TRBD2. The clonotype comes from a woman in her fifties or sixties with acute or convalescent COVID-19. Sequenced sample: peripheral blood. For the CDR3, the DNA is TGTGCCAGCAGTTATTTAGCGGGAACTAGCACAGATACGCAGTATTTT. Translating gives CASSYLAGTSTDTQYF.